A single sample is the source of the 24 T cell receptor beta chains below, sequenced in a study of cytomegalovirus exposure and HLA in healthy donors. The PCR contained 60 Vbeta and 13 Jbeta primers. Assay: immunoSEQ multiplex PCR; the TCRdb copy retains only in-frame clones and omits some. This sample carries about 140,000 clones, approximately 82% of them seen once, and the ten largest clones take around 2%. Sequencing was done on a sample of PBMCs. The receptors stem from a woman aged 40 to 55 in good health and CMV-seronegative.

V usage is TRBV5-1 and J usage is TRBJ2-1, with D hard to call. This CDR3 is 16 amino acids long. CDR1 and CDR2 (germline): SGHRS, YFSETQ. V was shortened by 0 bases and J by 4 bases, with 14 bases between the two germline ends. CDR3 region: CASSLGQRLEYNEQFF. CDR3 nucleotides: TGCGCCAGCAGCTTGGGCCAGCGCCTTGAGTACAATGAGCAGTTCTTC.

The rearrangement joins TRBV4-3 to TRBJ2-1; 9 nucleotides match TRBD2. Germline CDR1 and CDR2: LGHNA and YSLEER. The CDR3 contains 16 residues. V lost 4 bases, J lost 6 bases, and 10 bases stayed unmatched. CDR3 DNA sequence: TGCGCCAGCAGCCGCACCGGGACTAGCCCCTCCAATGAGCAGTTCTTC. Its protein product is CASSRTGTSPSNEQFF.

CDR3 in amino acids: CASSPRYDRSSGNTIYF. DNA for the CDR3: TGTGCCAGCAGCCCCCGTTACGACAGGAGCTCTGGAAACACCATATATTTT. V is TRBV7-9 and J is TRBJ1-3; perhaps TRBD1 as D (6 bases). The CDR3 is 17 residues long. From germline, CDR1 is SEHNR and CDR2 FQNEAQ (reference sequence). V dropped 5 bases and J dropped 0 bases, with 17 bases sitting between them.

The CDR3 DNA is TGTGCCAGCAGCTTAGAACTAGCGGGAAACAATGAGCAGTTCTTC. This sequence encodes CASSLELAGNNEQFF. This sequence joins TRBV7-2 and TRBJ2-1; TRBD2 matches 10 bases. The V gene's germline CDR1 is SGHTA and CDR2 FQGNSA. The trim removed 1 base at V and 5 bases at J, leaving 2 bases unmatched. The CDR3 length is 15 residues.

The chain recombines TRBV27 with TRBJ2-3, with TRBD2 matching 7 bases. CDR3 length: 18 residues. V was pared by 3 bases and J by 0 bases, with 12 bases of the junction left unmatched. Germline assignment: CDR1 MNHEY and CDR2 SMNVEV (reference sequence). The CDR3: CASSFGEGRVPSTDTQYF. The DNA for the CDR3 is TGTGCCAGCAGTTTTGGGGAGGGACGGGTACCTAGCACAGATACGCAGTATTTT.

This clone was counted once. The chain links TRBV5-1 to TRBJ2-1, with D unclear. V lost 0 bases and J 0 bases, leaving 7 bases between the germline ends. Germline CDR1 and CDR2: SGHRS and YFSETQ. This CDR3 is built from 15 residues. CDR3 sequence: CASSLATTSYNEQFF. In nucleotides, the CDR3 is TGCGCCAGCAGCTTGGCAACTACCTCCTACAATGAGCAGTTCTTC.

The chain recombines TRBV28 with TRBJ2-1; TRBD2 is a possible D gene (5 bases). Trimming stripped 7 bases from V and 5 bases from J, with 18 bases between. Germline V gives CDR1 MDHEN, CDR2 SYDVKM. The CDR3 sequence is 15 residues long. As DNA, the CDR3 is TGTGCCAGCACCCTCCTTACTGAGGGCAACAATGAGCAGTTCTTC. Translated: CASTLLTEGNNEQFF.

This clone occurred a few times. The CDR3 DNA follows: TGTGCCAGTAGTATTTATGCGGCGGGAGGCTACGAGCAGTACTTC. It is translated as CASSIYAAGGYEQYF. This chain joins TRBV19 and TRBJ2-7, with 8 bases matching TRBD2. In germline, CDR1 is LNHDA, CDR2 SQIVND (reference sequence). The CDR3 has 15 amino acids. The J segment lost 3 bases and the V segment lost 3 bases, leaving 7 bases of the junction unmatched.

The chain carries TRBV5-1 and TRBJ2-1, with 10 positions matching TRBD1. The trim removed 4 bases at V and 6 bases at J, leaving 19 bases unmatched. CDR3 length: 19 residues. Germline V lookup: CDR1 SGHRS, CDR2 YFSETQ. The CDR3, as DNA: TGCGCCAGCAGCCTCCGTCTCCGGATAGTCGGACAGGGGGGCAATGAGCAGTTCTTC. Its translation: CASSLRLRIVGQGGNEQFF.

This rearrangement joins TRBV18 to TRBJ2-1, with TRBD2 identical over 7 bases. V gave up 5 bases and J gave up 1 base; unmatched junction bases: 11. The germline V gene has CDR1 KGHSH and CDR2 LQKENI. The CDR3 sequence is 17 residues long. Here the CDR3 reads CASSLPLSGSSYNEQFF. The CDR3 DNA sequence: TGTGCCAGCTCATTACCTCTTAGCGGGTCGTCCTACAATGAGCAGTTCTTC.

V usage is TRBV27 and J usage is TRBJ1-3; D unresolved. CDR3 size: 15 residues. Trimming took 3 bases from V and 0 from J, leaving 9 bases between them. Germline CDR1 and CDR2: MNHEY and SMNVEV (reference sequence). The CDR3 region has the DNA TGTGCCAGCAGTTTTGGGTCGGGCTCTGGAAACACCATATATTTT. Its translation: CASSFGSGSGNTIYF.

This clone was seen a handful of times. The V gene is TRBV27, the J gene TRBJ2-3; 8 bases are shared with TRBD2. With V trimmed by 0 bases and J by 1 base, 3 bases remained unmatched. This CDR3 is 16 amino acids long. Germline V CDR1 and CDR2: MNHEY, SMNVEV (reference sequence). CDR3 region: CASSLSPAGGTDTQYF. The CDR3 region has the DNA TGTGCCAGCAGTTTATCGCCAGCGGGAGGCACAGATACGCAGTATTTT.

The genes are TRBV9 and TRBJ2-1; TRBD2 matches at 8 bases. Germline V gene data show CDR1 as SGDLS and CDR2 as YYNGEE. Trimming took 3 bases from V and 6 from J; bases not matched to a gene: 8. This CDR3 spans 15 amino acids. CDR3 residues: CASSATGLAANEQFF. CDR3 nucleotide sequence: TGTGCCAGCAGCGCCACCGGACTAGCAGCCAATGAGCAGTTCTTC.

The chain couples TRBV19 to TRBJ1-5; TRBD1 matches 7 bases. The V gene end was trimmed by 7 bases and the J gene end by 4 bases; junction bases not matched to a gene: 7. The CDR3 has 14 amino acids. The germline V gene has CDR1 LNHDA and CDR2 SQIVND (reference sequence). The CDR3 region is CASTIRDRNQPQHF. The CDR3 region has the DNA TGTGCCAGTACCATCCGGGACAGAAATCAGCCCCAGCATTTT.

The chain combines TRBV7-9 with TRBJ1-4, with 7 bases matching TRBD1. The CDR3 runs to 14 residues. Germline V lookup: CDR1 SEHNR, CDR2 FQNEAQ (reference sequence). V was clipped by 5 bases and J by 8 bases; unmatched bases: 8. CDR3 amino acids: CASSPTGAGEKLFF. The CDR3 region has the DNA TGTGCCAGCAGCCCAACAGGGGCAGGCGAAAAACTGTTTTTT.

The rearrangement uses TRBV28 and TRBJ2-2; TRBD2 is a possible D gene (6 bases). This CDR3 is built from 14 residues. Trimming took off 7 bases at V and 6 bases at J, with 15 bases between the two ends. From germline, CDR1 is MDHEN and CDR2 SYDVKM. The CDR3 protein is CASTRLGSAGELFF. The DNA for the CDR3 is TGTGCCAGCACTAGACTAGGTTCTGCCGGGGAGCTGTTTTTT.

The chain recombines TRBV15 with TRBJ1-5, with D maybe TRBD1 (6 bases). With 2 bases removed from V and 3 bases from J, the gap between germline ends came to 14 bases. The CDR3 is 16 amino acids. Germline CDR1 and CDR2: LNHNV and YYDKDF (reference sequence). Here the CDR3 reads CATSRTPTGSNQPQHF. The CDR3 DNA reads TGTGCCACCAGCAGAACTCCAACAGGGTCCAATCAGCCCCAGCATTTT.

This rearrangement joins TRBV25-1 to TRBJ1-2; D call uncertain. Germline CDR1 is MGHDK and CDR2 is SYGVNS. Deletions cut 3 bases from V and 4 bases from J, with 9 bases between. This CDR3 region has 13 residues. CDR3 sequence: CASSEAIFYGYTF. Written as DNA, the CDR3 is TGTGCCAGCAGTGAGGCCATCTTCTATGGCTACACCTTC.

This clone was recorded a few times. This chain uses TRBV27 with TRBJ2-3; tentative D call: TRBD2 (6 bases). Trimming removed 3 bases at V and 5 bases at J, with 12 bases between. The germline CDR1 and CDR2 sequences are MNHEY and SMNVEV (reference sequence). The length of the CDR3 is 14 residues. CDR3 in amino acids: CASSLLLAIDTQYF. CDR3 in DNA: TGTGCCAGCAGTTTGTTACTAGCAATAGATACGCAGTATTTT.

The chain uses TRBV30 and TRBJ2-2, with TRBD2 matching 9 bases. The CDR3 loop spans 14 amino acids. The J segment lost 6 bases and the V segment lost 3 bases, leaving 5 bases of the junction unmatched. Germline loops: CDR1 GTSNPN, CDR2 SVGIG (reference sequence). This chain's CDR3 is CAWRGLAGAGELFF. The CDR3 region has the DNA TGTGCCTGGAGGGGCTTAGCGGGAGCCGGGGAGCTGTTTTTT.

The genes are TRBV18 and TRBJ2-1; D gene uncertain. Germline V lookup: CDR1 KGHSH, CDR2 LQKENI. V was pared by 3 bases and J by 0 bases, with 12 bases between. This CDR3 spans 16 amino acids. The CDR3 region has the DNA TGTGCCAGCTCACCCCCACTTTCCAACTCCTACAATGAGCAGTTCTTC. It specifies CASSPPLSNSYNEQFF.

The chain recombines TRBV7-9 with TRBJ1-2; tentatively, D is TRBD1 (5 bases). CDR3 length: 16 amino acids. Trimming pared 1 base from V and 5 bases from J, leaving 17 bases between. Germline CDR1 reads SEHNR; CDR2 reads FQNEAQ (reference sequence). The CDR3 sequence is CASSLVSGRGGYGYTF. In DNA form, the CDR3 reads TGTGCCAGCAGCTTAGTTTCAGGGCGAGGAGGGTATGGCTACACCTTC.

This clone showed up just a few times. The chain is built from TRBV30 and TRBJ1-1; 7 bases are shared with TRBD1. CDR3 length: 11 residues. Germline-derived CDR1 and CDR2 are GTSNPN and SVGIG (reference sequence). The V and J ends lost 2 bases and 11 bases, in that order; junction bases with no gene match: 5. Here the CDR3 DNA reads TGTGCCTGGAGTTCAGGGGGTACGGCTTTCTTT. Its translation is CAWSSGGTAFF.

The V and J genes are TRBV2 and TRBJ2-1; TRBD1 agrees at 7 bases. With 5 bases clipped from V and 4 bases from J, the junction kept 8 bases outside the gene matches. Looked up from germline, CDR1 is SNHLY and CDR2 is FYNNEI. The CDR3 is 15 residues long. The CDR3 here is CASSIIGQVYNEQFF. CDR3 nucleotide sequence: TGTGCCAGCAGTATTATAGGACAGGTATACAATGAGCAGTTCTTC.